Below are 26 T cell receptor beta chains sequenced from a single sample in a study of response to subunit inactivated influenza vaccine (dated by TCRdb to the late 2010s). The intended sense of this specimen's time point label: more than 40 days after influenza vaccine administration. The library was obtained by RT-PCR. Sequencing was carried out with an Illumina HiSeq 2500. The public reads were quality trimmed at Q25 with fastp and then assembled into clones with MiXCR by TCRdb, keeping productive beta chains. Rows with one shared CDR3 protein collapse into an entry with the most common genes and DNA. This sample is represented by roughly 570,000 distinct CDR3 sequences; roughly 13% of them were singletons. The top ten hold over 10% of the sample. The source was PBMCs from blood, collected about 40 days after vaccination. These receptors were taken from a man aged 50 to 60 who received an inactivated influenza vaccine. Donor details come from another sample of the same person, matched by shared clones.

This clonotype turned up a few times. The genes are TRBV6-1 and TRBJ2-5, with a possible D match to TRBD2 (6 bases). In germline, CDR1 is MNHNS, CDR2 SASEGT. The CDR3 covers 13 residues. V lost 6 bases and J lost 5, with 13 bases in between. This CDR3 is CASRGLPVETQYF. CDR3 in DNA: TGTGCCAGCAGGGGACTGCCCGTGGAGACCCAGTACTTC.

The J gene is TRBJ2-1, the V gene TRBV12-3 or TRBV12-4; possible D gene TRBD2, 6 bases. V was trimmed by 8 bases and J by 8 bases, leaving 16 bases between them. The CDR3 is made up of 13 amino acids. CDR3 DNA: TGTGCCAGCGGTAGCGGAAGTAACGATGAGCAGTTCTTC. Its protein product is CASGSGSNDEQFF.

The V gene is TRBV4-3, the J gene TRBJ2-1; D is perhaps TRBD1 or TRBD2 (5 bases each). The germline V gene has CDR1 LGHNA and CDR2 YSLEER. This CDR3 has 15 amino acids. Trimming removed 8 bases from V and 2 bases from J, with 16 bases in between. CDR3 bases: TGCGCCAGCCACATGAGGGGCGGAACCTACAATGAGCAGTTCTTC. It is translated as CASHMRGGTYNEQFF.

This chain links TRBV20-1 with TRBJ2-7, with 11 bases that match TRBD2. The CDR3 has 15 residues. The V and J ends lost 5 bases and 2 bases, in that order; junction bases with no gene match: 8. CDR1 and CDR2 (germline): DFQATT, SNEGSKA (reference sequence). The CDR3 nucleotides read TGCAGTGCTCTCCCCGGGACTAGCGGAACCTACGAGCAGTACTTC. Translated: CSALPGTSGTYEQYF.

Many counts were recorded for this clonotype. The J gene is TRBJ2-3, the V gene TRBV6-2 or TRBV6-3; TRBD1 agrees at 10 bases. V lost 5 bases to trimming and J lost 0 bases; unmatched junction nucleotides: 2. CDR3 length equals 15 residues. Germline CDR1 reads MNHEY; CDR2 reads SVGEGT. The CDR3 sequence: CASSEGQGSTDTQYF. In nucleotides, the CDR3 is TGTGCCAGCAGTGAGGGACAGGGGAGCACAGATACGCAGTATTTT.

This clonotype was detected a few times. The V and J genes are TRBV28 and TRBJ2-7; D is undetermined. The germline gives CDR1 MDHEN, CDR2 SYDVKM. CDR3 length: 14 amino acids. Deletions cut 6 bases from V and 6 bases from J, with 18 bases between. CDR3 in DNA: TGTGCCAGCAGAGTCCCGACTTCCCCCGCCGAGCAGTACTTC. Its translation is CASRVPTSPAEQYF.

This clonotype was seen more than once but under ten times. The V and J genes are TRBV4-3 and TRBJ2-6, with D maybe TRBD2 (5 bases). Germline values: CDR1 LGHNA, CDR2 YSLEER. The CDR3 has 16 residues. V dropped 1 base and J dropped 0 bases, with 7 bases sitting between them. CDR3 amino acids: CASSQGRDSGANVLTF. Here the CDR3 DNA reads TGCGCCAGCAGCCAAGGTCGGGACTCTGGGGCCAACGTCCTGACTTTC.

The chain couples TRBV12-3 or TRBV12-4 to TRBJ1-4; D gene unclear. V lost 6 bases and J 2 bases, leaving 4 bases between the germline ends. This CDR3 has 12 residues. CDR3 nucleotide sequence: TGTGCCAGCAGGGCCACTAATGAAAAACTGTTTTTT. As protein: CASRATNEKLFF.

The chain is built from TRBV27 and TRBJ2-5; 10 positions match TRBD2. The CDR3 runs 18 residues. The J segment lost 5 bases and the V segment lost 4 bases, leaving 16 bases of the junction unmatched. Germline CDR1 is MNHEY and CDR2 is SMNVEV (reference sequence). The CDR3 spells CASSSLVATAGGTETQYF. The CDR3 DNA follows: TGTGCCAGCAGTTCCCTGGTGGCTACAGCGGGAGGGACGGAGACCCAGTACTTC.

The table lists this clonotype with a few counts. The chain carries TRBV5-6 and TRBJ1-2; D is undetermined. This CDR3 comprises 13 residues. The V and J ends lost 5 bases and 3 bases respectively, with 11 bases between them. Germline V gene data show CDR1 as SGHDT and CDR2 as YYEEEE. The CDR3 region has the DNA TGTGCCAGCAGGGGTGCGGGATACTATGGCTACACCTTC. It encodes CASRGAGYYGYTF. The full variable domain, in which reference TRBV5-6 and TRBJ1-2 provide the parts outside the CDR3, is DAGVTQSPTHLIKTRGQQVTLRCSPKSGHDTVSWYQQALGQGPQFIFQYYEEEERQRGNFPDRFSGHQFPNYSSELNVNALLLGDSALYLCASRGAGYYGYTFGSGTRLTVV.

The sample holds a few counts of this clonotype. The V gene is TRBV20-1, the J gene TRBJ2-5; TRBD1 matches 8 bases. Germline V gene lookup returns CDR1 DFQATT and CDR2 SNEGSKA (reference sequence). V lost 1 base and J lost 1; bases outside the gene matches: 2. This CDR3 contains 14 residues. CDR3 sequence: CSARATGAQETQYF. The CDR3 DNA sequence: TGCAGTGCTAGAGCGACAGGGGCCCAAGAGACCCAGTACTTC.

This clonotype was counted ten times or more. This chain connects TRBV7-8 to TRBJ2-3, with TRBD2 matching over 7 bases. From germline, CDR1 is SGHVS and CDR2 FQNEAQ. V shed 4 bases, J shed 2 bases, and the junction held 6 bases outside the gene matches. The CDR3 has 15 residues. CDR3 bases: TGTGCCAGCAGCTCGCTAGCGGCGAACACAGATACGCAGTATTTT. It yields the protein CASSSLAANTDTQYF.

This clonotype was seen a handful of times. The V call is TRBV5-1, the J call TRBJ2-3; possibly TRBD1 for D (6 bases). CDR1 SGHRS and CDR2 YFSETQ come from the germline V gene. Between the trimmed V and J ends, which lost 2 bases and 4 bases, there was a span of 11 bases. CDR3 length: 14 amino acids. CDR3 in amino acids: CASSFGGMADTQYF. CDR3 coding DNA: TGCGCCAGCAGCTTTGGGGGCATGGCAGATACGCAGTATTTT. Drawing the rest from reference TRBV5-1 and TRBJ2-3, the complete variable domain is KAGVTQTPRYLIKTRGQQVTLSCSPISGHRSVSWYQQTPGQGLQFLFEYFSETQRNKGNFPGRFSGRQFSNSRSEMNVSTLELGDSALYLCASSFGGMADTQYFGPGTRLTVL.

This clonotype was seen repeatedly, ten times or more. The V gene is TRBV20-1, the J gene TRBJ2-1; D is perhaps TRBD1 (6 bases). Trimming left V 3 bases short and J 3 bases short, with 9 bases between. The CDR3 is 13 amino acids. Germline V CDR1 and CDR2: DFQATT, SNEGSKA (reference sequence). This CDR3 is CSARDRDYNEQFF. DNA for the CDR3: TGCAGTGCTAGGGACAGAGACTACAATGAGCAGTTCTTC.

This clonotype occurred many times. The V gene is TRBV28, the J gene TRBJ1-2; D call uncertain. Germline V gene data show CDR1 as MDHEN and CDR2 as SYDVKM. Trimming stripped 5 bases from V and 3 bases from J, with 13 bases between. The CDR3 runs 14 residues. Here the CDR3 DNA reads TGTGCCAGCAGTAACTTTCCGTCCCACTATGGCTACACCTTC. This encodes CASSNFPSHYGYTF.

This clonotype was seen many times. This rearrangement joins TRBV7-2 to TRBJ2-3; tentatively, D is TRBD1 (6 bases). Per the germline V gene, CDR1 is SGHTA and CDR2 is FQGNSA. The CDR3 has 15 residues. The germline V and J ends were trimmed by 6 bases and 1 base, with 14 bases remaining between them. The DNA for the CDR3 is TGTGCCAGCAGTCTCTGGGCAGGGGGCACAGATACGCAGTATTTT. This gives the protein CASSLWAGGTDTQYF.

This clonotype has just a few counts. This chain links TRBV20-1 with TRBJ2-5; 11 bases are shared with TRBD2. Germline CDR1 DFQATT, CDR2 SNEGSKA (reference sequence). The CDR3 spans 13 residues. The V gene end was trimmed by 6 bases and the J gene end by 5 bases; junction bases not matched to a gene: 5. CDR3 protein: CSAILAGGETQYF. DNA of the CDR3: TGCAGTGCCATTCTAGCGGGGGGCGAGACCCAGTACTTC.

This CDR3 reads CASSQDRGQTQYF. The CDR3 DNA reads as TGCGCCAGCAGCCAAGATAGGGGGCAGACCCAGTACTTC. This rearrangement joins TRBV4-3 to TRBJ2-5; 7 bases agree with TRBD1. CDR1 is LGHNA, CDR2 YSLEER, per germline. The CDR3 is 13 residues long. V shed 0 bases and J 6 bases; nucleotides not matched to a gene: 1.

Only a few counts were recorded for this clonotype. V gene TRBV12-3 or TRBV12-4 combines with J gene TRBJ2-4; TRBD1 matches 8 bases. This CDR3 region has 16 residues. After removal of 4 bases from V and 5 bases from J, the junction contained 10 bases not matched to a gene. In DNA, the CDR3 is TGTGCCAGCAGTTCCGCACGCAGGGGGCTTGAAAACATTCAGTACTTC. This codes for CASSSARRGLENIQYF.

The chain links TRBV5-1 to TRBJ2-7, with D maybe TRBD2 (6 bases). V was clipped by 4 bases and J by 2 bases, with 19 bases between them. Germline-derived CDR1 and CDR2 are SGHRS and YFSETQ. The CDR3 is made up of 16 amino acids. The CDR3 sequence: CASSDPRDWATYEQYF. In DNA, the CDR3 is TGCGCCAGCAGCGACCCCCGGGACTGGGCGACCTACGAGCAGTACTTC.

The sample holds a few counts of this clonotype. This may be a read error: a much more frequent sequence differs by one nucleotide. This sequence joins TRBV6-1 and TRBJ2-7; D uncertain. The CDR3 sequence is 11 residues long. The V gene's germline CDR1 is MNHNS and CDR2 SASEGT. The V end lost 4 bases, the J end lost 3 bases, and 4 bases lay between the germline ends. In DNA, the CDR3 is TGTGCCAGCAGTGCTCACTACGAGCAGTACTTC. Its translation: CASSAHYEQYF.

This clonotype showed up just a few times. One end of the junction varies from germline; a read error may be responsible. The chain has TRBV5-1 and TRBJ2-5; perhaps TRBD2 as D (5 bases). The CDR3 covers 15 residues. Germline V gene data show CDR1 as SGHRS and CDR2 as YFSETQ. The CDR3 loop reads CASSAGNPRVENQYF. The CDR3 nucleotides are TGCGCCAGCAGCGCCGGGAACCCCCGAGTAGAGAACCAGTACTTC.

This rearrangement joins TRBV7-3 to TRBJ2-1; D gene uncertain. Germline CDR1 SGHTA, CDR2 FQGTGA. This CDR3 region has 14 residues. The V end was cut by 5 bases, the J end by 8 bases, with 16 bases between. The CDR3 sequence is CASSPTYTSHEQFF. In DNA, the CDR3 is TGTGCCAGCAGCCCAACGTACACTTCCCATGAGCAGTTCTTC.

This clonotype occurred a few times. The chain has TRBV5-1 and TRBJ2-1; TRBD2 matches at 10 bases. Germline V CDR1 and CDR2: SGHRS, YFSETQ. CDR3 length: 17 residues. J gave up 5 bases and V 3 bases, and 11 bases lay outside the gene matches. The CDR3 DNA sequence: TGCGCCAGCAGCTGGGCAGTAGCGGGGGGAATCAACAATGAGCAGTTCTTC. Protein: CASSWAVAGGINNEQFF.

This clonotype has more than one count but fewer than ten. The CDR3 bases are TGCAGCGTTGAAGGTGTTCGGCAGGGAGGCACAGATACGCAGTATTTT. Translating gives CSVEGVRQGGTDTQYF. J is TRBJ2-3 and V is TRBV29-1; D is possibly TRBD1 or TRBD2 (5 bases each). V was cut by 1 base and J by 1 base, with 15 bases left in between. CDR3 length: 16 residues. From germline, CDR1 is SQVTM and CDR2 ANQGSEA.

This clonotype was found a few times. The CDR3 nucleotides are TGTGCCAGCAGTTTAAACTGGGGGGCAGATACGCAGTATTTT. It codes for CASSLNWGADTQYF. The V and J genes are TRBV28 and TRBJ2-3, with a tentative D call TRBD2 (6 bases). The CDR3 runs 14 residues. Trimming pared 2 bases from V and 4 bases from J, leaving 10 bases between. The V gene's germline CDR1 is MDHEN and CDR2 SYDVKM.